The 19 T cell receptor beta chains below all came from one sample that was sequenced in a study of shared clonotypes between healthy human individuals. Generated by immunoSEQ multiplex PCR, the TCRdb table keeps only in-frame clones and is missing some. The table includes roughly 1,100,000 clones, approximately 70% detected once. Sequenced material: memory CD4+ T cells sorted from blood. Subset indicated: CD45RA-negative fraction. The receptors originated from a young man in good health.

This chain connects TRBV28 to TRBJ1-1, with D unresolved. The CDR3 sequence is 12 residues long. V was trimmed by 2 bases and J by 5 bases, leaving 6 bases between them. Germline V gives CDR1 MDHEN, CDR2 SYDVKM. CDR3 sequence: CASSLPETEAFF. For the CDR3, the DNA is TGTGCCAGCAGTTTACCGGAGACTGAAGCTTTCTTT.

The gene calls are TRBV5-1 and TRBJ2-1; D could derive from TRBD1 or TRBD2 (5 bases each). Deletions cut 1 base from V and 13 bases from J, with 18 bases between. Germline CDR1 is SGHRS and CDR2 is YFSETQ. CDR3 length equals 14 residues. CDR3 sequence (DNA): TGCGCCAGCAGCTTGTTGGGGGTAGCGTCGGAACAGTTCTTC. Amino acid sequence: CASSLLGVASEQFF.

The chain recombines TRBV23-1 with TRBJ2-3; D is unclear. TRBV23-1 falls under the ORF class, with uncertain function. There are 17 residues in the CDR3. Trimming removed 2 bases at V and 0 bases at J, with 15 bases between. As DNA, the CDR3 is TGCGCCAGCAGTCAAAACAGTCAAACCCCTAGCACAGATACGCAGTATTTT. Protein: CASSQNSQTPSTDTQYF.

This rearrangement joins TRBV29-1 to TRBJ2-5, with 10 bases lining up with TRBD1. The CDR3 runs 15 residues. Per the germline V gene, CDR1 is SQVTM and CDR2 is ANQGSEA. V gave up 4 bases and J gave up 2 bases; unmatched junction bases: 7. The CDR3 region is CSVVRDRGRQETQYF. The CDR3 bases are TGCAGCGTTGTCCGTGACAGGGGGCGTCAAGAGACCCAGTACTTC.

The chain is built from TRBV5-1 and TRBJ2-7, with TRBD2 matching 13 bases. V was clipped by 2 bases and J by 5 bases; unmatched bases: 4. Germline values: CDR1 SGHRS, CDR2 YFSETQ. CDR3 length: 15 amino acids. The CDR3 DNA reads as TGCGCCAGCAGCTTACTAGCGGGGGGGCCGAACGAGCAGTACTTC. It is translated as CASSLLAGGPNEQYF.

The chain joins TRBV28 to TRBJ2-3; TRBD2 matches 12 bases. Trimming at V came to 7 bases and at J to 6 bases, leaving 8 bases not matched to a gene. The CDR3 is 15 amino acids. Germline V lookup: CDR1 MDHEN, CDR2 SYDVKM. The CDR3 nucleotides are TGTGCCAGCATCCGTGGACTAGCGGGAAAGGATACGCAGTATTTT. Translating gives CASIRGLAGKDTQYF.

The genes are TRBV5-3 and TRBJ2-3, with D possibly TRBD2 on 5 matching bases. TRBV5-3 falls under the ORF class, with uncertain function. CDR3 length: 15 amino acids. Trimming cost V 1 base and J 2 bases, with 11 bases left between them. Here the CDR3 DNA reads TGTGCCAGAAGCTTGATAACCGGGAACACAGATACGCAGTATTTT. Translating gives CARSLITGNTDTQYF.

The chain carries TRBV2 and TRBJ2-7, with a weak D call TRBD2 (7 bases). Germline CDR1 and CDR2: SNHLY and FYNNEI. V lost 5 bases, J lost 4 bases, and 18 bases lay in between. The CDR3 runs to 15 residues. The CDR3 loop reads CASSPEGGGGYEQYF. The CDR3 nucleotides read TGTGCCAGCAGTCCGGAAGGGGGGGGAGGTTACGAGCAGTACTTC.

The chain joins TRBV11-2 to TRBJ2-5; 12 bases are a match to TRBD2. The CDR3 covers 16 residues. Looked up from germline, CDR1 is SGHAT and CDR2 is FQNNGV. After removal of 4 bases from V and 1 base from J, the junction contained 4 bases not matched to a gene. CDR3 DNA sequence: TGTGCCAGCAGCTACTCTAGCGGGAGGGCCCAAGAGACCCAGTACTTC. This sequence encodes CASSYSSGRAQETQYF.

V and J are TRBV5-1 and TRBJ2-3; D perhaps matches TRBD2 (6 bases). V lost 4 bases to trimming and J lost 2 bases, with 11 bases between them. CDR1 and CDR2 (germline): SGHRS, YFSETQ. The CDR3 is 14 residues long. The CDR3 sequence: CASSQGLYTDTQYF. The CDR3 DNA reads as TGCGCCAGCAGCCAGGGACTTTACACAGATACGCAGTATTTT.

In its sample, this clone was seen a few times. V usage is TRBV5-6 and J usage is TRBJ2-5; D call uncertain. The better agreement between TRBJ2-7 and the DNA end casts doubt on the J call. The CDR3 is 12 amino acids. Germline values: CDR1 SGHDT, CDR2 YYEEEE. This CDR3 reads CASTRTEYEQYF. The CDR3 nucleotides are TGTGCCAGCACTCGCACGGAATACGAGCAGTACTTC.

The chain joins TRBV19 to TRBJ1-1, with D possibly matching TRBD1 (5 bases). CDR1 is LNHDA, CDR2 SQIVND, per germline (reference sequence). There are 15 residues in the CDR3. The germline V and J ends were trimmed by 4 bases and 2 bases, with 14 bases remaining between them. As DNA, the CDR3 is TGTGCCAGTAGTACGAGGGACGGGGAAAACACTGAAGCTTTCTTT. This encodes CASSTRDGENTEAFF.

The V and J genes are TRBV6-6 and TRBJ2-3; TRBD1 aligns across 7 bases. Germline assignment: CDR1 MNHNY and CDR2 SVGAGI (reference sequence). The CDR3 is 15 amino acids. V shed 6 bases and J 0 bases; nucleotides not matched to a gene: 6. CDR3 protein: CASSRQGTSTDTQYF. In nucleotides, the CDR3 is TGTGCCAGCAGCAGACAGGGAACTAGCACAGATACGCAGTATTTT.

CDR3 in DNA: TGTGCCAGCAGTCCCGACAGGGTCTATCAGCCCCAGCATTTT. Encoded protein: CASSPDRVYQPQHF. The chain is built from TRBV6-6 and TRBJ1-5; TRBD1 agrees at 7 bases. The V gene's germline CDR1 is MNHNY and CDR2 SVGAGI (reference sequence). Trimming cost V 5 bases and J 5 bases; bases outside gene matches: 6. The CDR3 sequence is 14 residues long.

For this clone: Other DNA sequences from this sample encode an identical CDR3 as well. V gene TRBV20-1 combines with J gene TRBJ2-3; unclear D gene. The CDR3 length is 11 residues. Germline assignment: CDR1 DFQATT and CDR2 SNEGSKA (reference sequence). V was pared by 3 bases and J by 5 bases, with 6 bases between. The CDR3 is CSARDRDTQYF. The CDR3 DNA follows: TGCAGTGCTAGGGACCGAGATACGCAGTATTTT.

This clone was detected once. Other nucleotide sequences in the sample specify the same CDR3. The rearrangement joins TRBV18 to TRBJ1-6; D is undetermined. CDR1 and CDR2 from the germline V gene are KGHSH and LQKENI. V dropped 6 bases and J dropped 7 bases, with 13 bases sitting between them. The CDR3 has 14 residues. Here the CDR3 DNA reads TGTGCCAGCTCGCCGGACGGAGAGAATTCACCCCTCCACTTT. Translating gives CASSPDGENSPLHF.

The J gene is TRBJ2-7, the V gene TRBV2; 8 nucleotides match TRBD2. The germline CDR1 and CDR2 sequences are SNHLY and FYNNEI. This CDR3 is 14 amino acids long. The ends lost 5 bases at V and 1 base at J; junction bases unmatched: 4. CDR3 sequence reads: CASSLGLASYEQYF. CDR3 nucleotides: TGTGCCAGCAGTCTCGGACTAGCATCCTACGAGCAGTACTTC.

The rearrangement joins TRBV5-1 to TRBJ2-3, with a tentative D call TRBD1 (6 bases). Germline CDR1 reads SGHRS; CDR2 reads YFSETQ. Trimming left V 5 bases short and J 6 bases short, with 10 bases between. This CDR3 is built from 12 residues. In DNA, the CDR3 is TGCGCCAGCAGGAGGGACATGGATACGCAGTATTTT. This sequence encodes CASRRDMDTQYF.

The chain joins TRBV5-4 to TRBJ2-7; maybe TRBD2 (6 bases). Per the germline V gene, CDR1 is SGHNT and CDR2 is YYREEE (reference sequence). The CDR3 is made up of 14 amino acids. With 4 bases removed from V and 7 bases from J, the gap between germline ends came to 18 bases. The CDR3 DNA reads TGTGCCAGCAGCCCCGGGGGACTCTCAGATGAGCAGTACTTC. As protein: CASSPGGLSDEQYF.